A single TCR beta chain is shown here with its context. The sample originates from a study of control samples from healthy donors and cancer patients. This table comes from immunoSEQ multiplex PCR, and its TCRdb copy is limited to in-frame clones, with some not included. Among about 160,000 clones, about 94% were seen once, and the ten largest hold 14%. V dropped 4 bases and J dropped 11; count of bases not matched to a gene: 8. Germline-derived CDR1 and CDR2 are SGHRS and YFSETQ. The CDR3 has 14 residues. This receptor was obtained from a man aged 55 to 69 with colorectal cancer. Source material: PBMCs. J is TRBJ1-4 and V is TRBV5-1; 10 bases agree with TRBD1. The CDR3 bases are TGCGCCAGCAGCCCGGGACAGGGGCACGGGAAACTGTTTTTT. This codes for CASSPGQGHGKLFF.